These 32 T cell receptor beta chains share one sample of origin, sequenced in a study of T cell responses to AZD1222 COVID-19 vaccine. Assay: immunoSEQ multiplex PCR; the TCRdb copy retains only in-frame clones and omits some. In the table there are about 120,000 clones, 90% of which are singletons. This sample comprised peripheral blood, obtained on day 0 of AZD1222 vaccination. All receptors come from an adult in good health.

The gene calls are TRBV10-1 and TRBJ2-5; D might be TRBD1 (5 bases). The CDR3 spans 15 residues. Germline loops: CDR1 WNHNN, CDR2 SYGVQD (reference sequence). The V and J ends lost 0 bases and 1 base respectively, with 9 bases between them. The CDR3 DNA reads TGCGCCAGCAGTGAGTCGGGCCAGGGCCAAGAGACCCAGTACTTC. Protein: CASSESGQGQETQYF.

The chain recombines TRBV7-2 with TRBJ1-2; D may be TRBD1 (6 bases). The CDR3 extends over 13 amino acids. Germline V CDR1 and CDR2: SGHTA, FQGNSA. V was shortened by 5 bases and J by 7 bases, with 14 bases between the two germline ends. The DNA of the CDR3 is TGTGCCAGCAGCACACAGGGTCTCAGTGGCTACACCTTC. Translated, it gives CASSTQGLSGYTF.

V gene TRBV6-1 combines with J gene TRBJ2-4; TRBD2 matches at 13 bases. The CDR3 runs to 20 residues. V lost 4 bases to trimming and J lost 2 bases; unmatched junction nucleotides: 14. CDR1 is MNHNS and CDR2 is SASEGT in the germline V gene. The CDR3 DNA follows: TGTGCCAGCAGTGTCGACCGCCGGACTAGCGGGGGTCTGCCCAAAAACATTCAGTACTTC. Translated, it gives CASSVDRRTSGGLPKNIQYF.

This chain links TRBV24-1 with TRBJ2-1; 7 bases are a match to TRBD1. The germline CDR1 and CDR2 sequences are KGHDR and SFDVKD. This CDR3 is built from 15 residues. Losses at the gene ends were 1 base for V and 7 bases for J; bases not matched to a gene: 6. CDR3 nucleotides: TGTGCCACCAGTGATTTTGGGACAGCCGAGAATGAGCAGTTCTTC. Amino acid sequence: CATSDFGTAENEQFF.

This sequence joins TRBV12-3 or TRBV12-4 and TRBJ2-1; 8 bases map to TRBD2. The CDR3 extends over 12 amino acids. The V and J ends lost 2 bases and 15 bases, in that order; junction bases with no gene match: 6. Here the CDR3 reads CASSLRAGGLFF. The CDR3 DNA sequence: TGTGCCAGCAGTTTAAGGGCGGGGGGCTTGTTCTTC.

The V call is TRBV19, the J call TRBJ1-5, with TRBD1 identical over 10 bases. CDR3 length: 18 residues. Germline loops: CDR1 LNHDA, CDR2 SQIVND (reference sequence). The ends lost 6 bases at V and 1 base at J; junction bases unmatched: 12. CDR3 amino acids: CASSPHRDRGDSNQPQHF. CDR3 sequence (DNA): TGTGCCAGTAGCCCCCACCGGGACAGGGGTGACAGCAATCAGCCCCAGCATTTT.

The V and J genes are TRBV9 and TRBJ1-6; a possible D gene is TRBD1 (5 bases). CDR1 and CDR2 from the germline V gene are SGDLS and YYNGEE. CDR3 length: 17 residues. V was trimmed by 3 bases and J by 6 bases, leaving 19 bases between them. CDR3 residues: CASSEPAGGGSNSPLHF. The CDR3 DNA reads as TGTGCCAGCAGCGAGCCCGCCGGGGGGGGTAGTAATTCACCCCTCCACTTT.

V is TRBV27 and J is TRBJ1-2, with unresolved D. The length of the CDR3 is 13 residues. Germline values: CDR1 MNHEY, CDR2 SMNVEV (reference sequence). Deletions cut 6 bases from V and 3 bases from J, with 11 bases between. The CDR3 sequence: CASSPLDYYGYTF. The CDR3, as DNA: TGTGCCAGCAGCCCGCTTGATTACTATGGCTACACCTTC.

The chain recombines TRBV30 with TRBJ1-2; 7 bases agree with TRBD1. Germline values: CDR1 GTSNPN, CDR2 SVGIG (reference sequence). The V segment lost 0 bases and the J segment 7 bases; nucleotides outside the gene matches: 8. The length of the CDR3 is 14 residues. The CDR3 region has the DNA TGTGCCTGGAGTGTACTTAAGGCAGGGGGTGGCTACACCTTC. This codes for CAWSVLKAGGGYTF.

The chain combines TRBV6-1 with TRBJ1-5, with D uncertain. The CDR3 sequence is 19 residues long. CDR1 is MNHNS, CDR2 SASEGT, per germline. V was cut by 6 bases and J by 0 bases, with 24 bases left in between. CDR3 in amino acids: CASSETPIHGGNSNQPQHF. CDR3 nucleotides: TGTGCCAGCAGCGAAACCCCCATCCACGGAGGTAATAGCAATCAGCCCCAGCATTTT.

The chain is built from TRBV6-5 and TRBJ2-1; 7 bases agree with TRBD2. Germline V CDR1 and CDR2: MNHEY, SVGAGI. The J segment lost 3 bases and the V segment lost 6 bases, leaving 8 bases of the junction unmatched. The CDR3 is 15 amino acids. Here the CDR3 DNA reads TGTGCCAGCAGCAGATCGGGAGGAAGCTACAATGAGCAGTTCTTC. It translates to CASSRSGGSYNEQFF.

This chain links TRBV20-1 with TRBJ2-5; tentative D call: TRBD2 (7 bases). CDR3 size: 14 residues. Trimming removed 3 bases at V and 6 bases at J, with 17 bases between. Germline CDR1 is DFQATT and CDR2 is SNEGSKA (reference sequence). This CDR3 reads CSASAGGGGKTQYF. For the CDR3, the DNA is TGCAGTGCTAGTGCCGGGGGCGGGGGAAAGACCCAGTACTTC.

The CDR3 DNA reads as TGTGCCAGCTTGGAAGGGCCCTATGGCTACACCTTC. It translates to CASLEGPYGYTF. The chain links TRBV28 to TRBJ1-2; D remains ambiguous. With 8 bases removed from V and 4 bases from J, the gap between germline ends came to 11 bases. This CDR3 is built from 12 residues. Germline-derived CDR1 and CDR2 are MDHEN and SYDVKM.

The chain recombines TRBV7-3 with TRBJ2-1; maybe TRBD1 (6 bases). The germline V gene has CDR1 SGHTA and CDR2 FQGTGA. This CDR3 is 15 amino acids long. V dropped 8 bases and J dropped 5 bases, with 19 bases sitting between them. The CDR3 protein is CASSWGPYKHNEQFF. DNA of the CDR3: TGTGCCAGCTCATGGGGGCCGTATAAGCACAATGAGCAGTTCTTC.

The chain links TRBV11-1 to TRBJ2-7; D may be TRBD1 or TRBD2 (5 bases each). This CDR3 has 14 residues. Trimming took 5 bases from V and 1 from J, leaving 12 bases between them. Germline assignment: CDR1 SGHAT and CDR2 FQDESV (reference sequence). The CDR3 DNA follows: TGTGCCAGCAGCCGCCCGGGACCTTCCTACGAGCAGTACTTC. Protein: CASSRPGPSYEQYF.

V gene TRBV27 combines with J gene TRBJ1-4; D may be TRBD1 (6 bases). V lost 2 bases and J 5 bases, leaving 12 bases between the germline ends. CDR1 is MNHEY and CDR2 is SMNVEV in the germline V gene (reference sequence). The CDR3 contains 15 residues. The CDR3, as DNA: TGTGCCAGCAGTTTACAGGGGAGGGGGAATGAAAAACTGTTTTTT. This sequence encodes CASSLQGRGNEKLFF. Drawing the rest from reference TRBV27 and TRBJ1-4, the complete variable domain is EAQVTQNPRYLITVTGKKLTVTCSQNMNHEYMSWYRQDPGLGLRQIYYSMNVEVTDKGDVPEGYKVSRKEKRNFPLILESPSPNQTSLYFCASSLQGRGNEKLFFGSGTQLSVL.

V and J are TRBV18 and TRBJ1-2, with 7 nucleotides matching TRBD1. The CDR3 sequence is 15 residues long. The V gene end was trimmed by 4 bases and the J gene end by 0 bases; junction bases not matched to a gene: 5. Germline V CDR1 and CDR2: KGHSH, LQKENI. CDR3 nucleotide sequence: TGTGCCAGCTCACTCGCCGGACAGGCTAACTATGGCTACACCTTC. Translation: CASSLAGQANYGYTF.

This clone has more than one count but fewer than ten. V gene TRBV19 combines with J gene TRBJ1-1, with D unresolved. Per germline, CDR1 LNHDA and CDR2 SQIVND (reference sequence). Trimming pared 6 bases from V and 7 bases from J, leaving 27 bases between. The length of the CDR3 is 17 residues. In DNA, the CDR3 is TGTGCCAGTAGAAAACCCCGAGCGGCGCTGAATTTTGTTGAAGCTTTCTTT. Protein: CASRKPRAALNFVEAFF.

The rearrangement links TRBV10-3 to TRBJ2-3; no clear D. V gave up 3 bases and J gave up 2 bases, with 6 bases separating them. Per the germline V gene, CDR1 is ENHRY and CDR2 is SYGVKD. The CDR3 runs 13 residues. CDR3 sequence reads: CAISDHNTDTQYF. The CDR3 bases are TGTGCCATCAGTGACCACAACACAGATACGCAGTATTTT.

V is TRBV24-1 and J is TRBJ2-3; D remains unclear. V was shortened by 1 base and J by 0 bases, with 13 bases between the two germline ends. The CDR3 contains 17 residues. Germline assignment: CDR1 KGHDR and CDR2 SFDVKD. CDR3 sequence reads: CATSDFNSTISTDTQYF. DNA for the CDR3: TGTGCCACCAGTGATTTTAACAGCACCATTAGCACAGATACGCAGTATTTT.

The chain combines TRBV4-1 with TRBJ2-3; D perhaps matches TRBD2 (5 bases). V was clipped by 2 bases and J by 3 bases, with 12 bases between them. The CDR3 spans 15 residues. CDR1 is MGHRA and CDR2 is YSYEKL in the germline V gene. For the CDR3, the DNA is TGCGCCAGCAGCCAATTCCCGGGGAAGACAGATACGCAGTATTTT. As protein: CASSQFPGKTDTQYF.

This chain uses TRBV11-2 with TRBJ2-7; no definite D call. The CDR3 covers 14 residues. V lost 3 bases and J 0 bases, leaving 9 bases between the germline ends. Germline lookup yields CDR1 SGHAT and CDR2 FQNNGV. The CDR3 DNA is TGTGCCAGCAGCTTCCTCTCAGACTCCTACGAGCAGTACTTC. Its protein is CASSFLSDSYEQYF.

This CDR3 reads CASRRTSGALADTQYF. The CDR3 DNA is TGTGCCAGCAGAAGGACTAGCGGGGCTTTGGCAGATACGCAGTATTTT. This chain connects TRBV7-2 to TRBJ2-3, with 12 positions matching TRBD2. This CDR3 is built from 16 residues. Per the germline V gene, CDR1 is SGHTA and CDR2 is FQGNSA. V trimming: 6 bases; J trimming: 4 bases; junction bases outside the gene matches: 8.

This rearrangement joins TRBV6-5 to TRBJ2-7; perhaps TRBD1 as D (6 bases). V dropped 4 bases and J dropped 5 bases, with 18 bases sitting between them. The germline CDR1 and CDR2 sequences are MNHEY and SVGAGI. CDR3 length equals 15 residues. DNA of the CDR3: TGTGCCAGCAGTTCACCCAGGGGTTGGGGGCACGAGCAGTACTTC. It codes for CASSSPRGWGHEQYF.

The chain combines TRBV7-9 with TRBJ2-5; D gene uncertain. Germline V gene lookup returns CDR1 SEHNR and CDR2 FQNEAQ (reference sequence). Trimming removed 5 bases at V and 5 bases at J, with 21 bases between. This CDR3 comprises 16 residues. In DNA, the CDR3 is TGTGCCAGCAGCCCCGTAAGGTTATCGCCACGGGAGACCCAGTACTTC. Its protein product is CASSPVRLSPRETQYF.

This clone was seen only a few times. The chain carries TRBV7-9 and TRBJ2-7; D is perhaps TRBD1 (6 bases). V shed 3 bases and J shed 0 bases, with 9 bases lying between them. Germline values: CDR1 SEHNR, CDR2 FQNEAQ (reference sequence). The CDR3 sequence is 14 residues long. CDR3 sequence (DNA): TGTGCCAGCAGCTTCACAGGGAGCTCCTACGAGCAGTACTTC. This gives the protein CASSFTGSSYEQYF.

The CDR3 region has the DNA TGTGCCAGCAGCTTAGCCGGGACAGGGAACGTGGATGAAAAACTGTTTTTT. It is translated as CASSLAGTGNVDEKLFF. The chain recombines TRBV7-9 with TRBJ1-4; 9 bases map to TRBD1. The CDR3 is 17 residues long. Germline V gives CDR1 SEHNR, CDR2 FQNEAQ (reference sequence). Germline trimming cut 0 bases from V and 6 bases from J; bases unmatched to any gene: 8.

The V call is TRBV3-1 (or the pseudogene TRBV3-2), the J call TRBJ1-1; D unclear. This CDR3 is 13 amino acids long. Germline V gene lookup returns CDR1 LGHDT and CDR2 YNNKEL (reference sequence). The V end lost 1 base, the J end lost 4 bases, and 7 bases lay between the germline ends. The CDR3 region is CASSQGATTEAFF. CDR3 in DNA: TGTGCCAGCAGCCAAGGGGCTACCACTGAAGCTTTCTTT.

The CDR3 DNA reads as TGTGCCACCAGTGATTCGAACCCAATCGGGGTGTACACCTTC. This codes for CATSDSNPIGVYTF. This chain uses TRBV24-1 with TRBJ1-2; no clear D. CDR1 KGHDR and CDR2 SFDVKD come from the germline V gene. This CDR3 is built from 14 residues. Trimming took off 2 bases at V and 11 bases at J, with 17 bases between the two ends.

The rearrangement uses TRBV6-4 and TRBJ2-1; 10 nucleotides match TRBD1. The CDR3 covers 16 residues. Germline V CDR1 and CDR2: MRHNA, SNTAGT. Trimming at V came to 0 bases and at J to 7 bases, leaving 6 bases not matched to a gene. DNA for the CDR3: TGTGCCAGCAGTGACTCCGGCGGACAGGGGGGAAATGAGCAGTTCTTC. Amino acids: CASSDSGGQGGNEQFF.

Only one count was recorded for this clone. The J gene is TRBJ2-7, the V gene TRBV5-4; 9 nucleotides align to TRBD2. Germline lookup yields CDR1 SGHNT and CDR2 YYREEE (reference sequence). The CDR3 loop spans 15 amino acids. V trimming: 4 bases; J trimming: 2 bases; junction bases outside the gene matches: 7. CDR3 region: CASSLDGGGAYEQYF. The CDR3 nucleotides read TGTGCCAGCAGCCTAGATGGCGGGGGGGCCTACGAGCAGTACTTC.

V is TRBV30 and J is TRBJ2-7; D is uncertain. The CDR3 extends over 14 amino acids. Trimming removed 6 bases from V and 1 base from J, with 16 bases in between. Looked up from germline, CDR1 is GTSNPN and CDR2 is SVGIG (reference sequence). CDR3 coding DNA: TGTGCCTGTCGAACCCGGACGGGTTCCTACGAGCAGTACTTC. It specifies CACRTRTGSYEQYF.